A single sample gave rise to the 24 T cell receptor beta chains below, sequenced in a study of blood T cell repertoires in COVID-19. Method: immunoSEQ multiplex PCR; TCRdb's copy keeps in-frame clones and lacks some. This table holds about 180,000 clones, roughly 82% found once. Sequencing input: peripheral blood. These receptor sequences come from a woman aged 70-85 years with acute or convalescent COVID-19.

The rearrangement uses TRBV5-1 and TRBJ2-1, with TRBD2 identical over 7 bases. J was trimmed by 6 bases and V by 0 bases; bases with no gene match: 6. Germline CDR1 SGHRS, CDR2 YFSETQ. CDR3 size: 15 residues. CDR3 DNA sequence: TGCGCCAGCAGCTTGGCAGCGGGGCAACTCAATGAGCAGTTCTTC. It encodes CASSLAAGQLNEQFF.

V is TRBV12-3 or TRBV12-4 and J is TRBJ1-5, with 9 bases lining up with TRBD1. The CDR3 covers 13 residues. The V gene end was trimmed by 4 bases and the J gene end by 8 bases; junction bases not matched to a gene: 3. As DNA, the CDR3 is TGTGCCAGCAGTTCGGGACAGGGCAAGCCCCAGCATTTT. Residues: CASSSGQGKPQHF.

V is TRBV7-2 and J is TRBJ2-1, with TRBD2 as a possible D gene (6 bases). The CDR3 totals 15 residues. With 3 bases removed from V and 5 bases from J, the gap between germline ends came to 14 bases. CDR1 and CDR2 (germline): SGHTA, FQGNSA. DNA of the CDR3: TGTGCCAGCAGCTTCCTGGGACTCACCCACAATGAGCAGTTCTTC. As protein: CASSFLGLTHNEQFF.

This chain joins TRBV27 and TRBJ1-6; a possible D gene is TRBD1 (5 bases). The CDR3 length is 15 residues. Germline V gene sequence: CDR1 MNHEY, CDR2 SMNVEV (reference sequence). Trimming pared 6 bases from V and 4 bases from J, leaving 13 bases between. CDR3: CASRAGPSYNSPLHF. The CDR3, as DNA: TGTGCCAGCAGGGCAGGGCCGTCGTATAATTCACCCCTCCACTTT.

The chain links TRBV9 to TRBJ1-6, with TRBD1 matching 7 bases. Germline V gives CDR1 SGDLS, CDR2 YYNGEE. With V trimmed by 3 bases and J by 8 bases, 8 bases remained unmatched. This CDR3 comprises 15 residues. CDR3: CASSALGQKDSPLHF. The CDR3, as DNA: TGTGCCAGCAGCGCTCTGGGACAGAAGGATTCACCCCTCCACTTT.

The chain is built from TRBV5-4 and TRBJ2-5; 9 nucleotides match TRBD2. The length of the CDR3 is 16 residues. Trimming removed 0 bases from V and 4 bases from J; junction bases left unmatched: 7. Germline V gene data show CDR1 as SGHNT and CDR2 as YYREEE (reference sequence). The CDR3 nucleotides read TGTGCCAGCAGCTTGGGCGCGGGAGGGCTTGGAGAGACCCAGTACTTC. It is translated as CASSLGAGGLGETQYF.

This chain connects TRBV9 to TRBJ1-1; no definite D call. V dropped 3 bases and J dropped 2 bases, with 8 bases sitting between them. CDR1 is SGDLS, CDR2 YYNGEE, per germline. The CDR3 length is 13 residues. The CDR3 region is CASSALSNTEAFF. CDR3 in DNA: TGTGCCAGCAGCGCCCTGAGTAACACTGAAGCTTTCTTT.

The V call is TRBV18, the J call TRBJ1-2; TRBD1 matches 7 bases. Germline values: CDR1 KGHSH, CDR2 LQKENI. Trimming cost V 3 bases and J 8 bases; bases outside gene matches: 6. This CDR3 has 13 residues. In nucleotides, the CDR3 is TGTGCCAGCTCACCGGACAGGTCGTCGGGCTACACCTTC. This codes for CASSPDRSSGYTF.

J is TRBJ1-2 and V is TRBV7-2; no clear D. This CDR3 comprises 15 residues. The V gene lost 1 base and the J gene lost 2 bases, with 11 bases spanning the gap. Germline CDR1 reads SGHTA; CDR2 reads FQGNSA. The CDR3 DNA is TGTGCCAGCAGCTTAGTAGGAGGGCGGAACTATGGCTACACCTTC. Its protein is CASSLVGGRNYGYTF.

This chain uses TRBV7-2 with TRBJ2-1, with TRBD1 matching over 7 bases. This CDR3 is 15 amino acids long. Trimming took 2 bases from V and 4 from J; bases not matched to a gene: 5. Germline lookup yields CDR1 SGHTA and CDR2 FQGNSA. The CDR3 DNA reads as TGTGCCAGCAGCTTAAACAGGGGTTCTTACAATGAGCAGTTCTTC. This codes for CASSLNRGSYNEQFF.

The CDR3: CASRSVRPGTQYF. CDR3 DNA sequence: TGTGCCAGCAGATCGGTTCGCCCCGGGACGCAGTATTTT. The gene calls are TRBV12-3 or TRBV12-4 and TRBJ2-3; D gene uncertain. The CDR3 is made up of 13 amino acids. The V and J ends lost 6 bases and 9 bases respectively, with 16 bases between them.

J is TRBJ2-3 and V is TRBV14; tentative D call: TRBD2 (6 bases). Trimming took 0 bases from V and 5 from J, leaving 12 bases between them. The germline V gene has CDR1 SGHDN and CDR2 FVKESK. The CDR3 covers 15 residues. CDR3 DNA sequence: TGTGCCAGCAGCCAAGAGCGGGATCTGAGAGATACGCAGTATTTT. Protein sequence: CASSQERDLRDTQYF.

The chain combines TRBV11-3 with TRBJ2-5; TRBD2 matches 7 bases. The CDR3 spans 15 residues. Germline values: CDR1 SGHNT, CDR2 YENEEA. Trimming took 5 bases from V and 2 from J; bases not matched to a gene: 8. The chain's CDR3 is CASSVGGTVQETQYF. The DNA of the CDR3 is TGTGCCAGCAGCGTGGGGGGGACCGTTCAAGAGACCCAGTACTTC.

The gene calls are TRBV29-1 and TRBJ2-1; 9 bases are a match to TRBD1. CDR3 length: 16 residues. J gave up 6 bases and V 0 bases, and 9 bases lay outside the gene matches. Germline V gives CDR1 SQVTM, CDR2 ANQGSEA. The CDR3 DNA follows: TGCAGCGTTGAAGATGGGGGGACAGGGACCCTCAATGAGCAGTTCTTC. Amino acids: CSVEDGGTGTLNEQFF.

The CDR3 nucleotides read TGTGCCAGCACCCTGGGAGGTTATGGCTACACCTTC. It encodes CASTLGGYGYTF. This chain links TRBV6-6 with TRBJ1-2; D unclear. Germline V lookup: CDR1 MNHNY, CDR2 SVGAGI (reference sequence). The CDR3 spans 12 residues. Trimming shortened V by 7 bases and J by 5 bases, and 11 bases separated the two germline ends.

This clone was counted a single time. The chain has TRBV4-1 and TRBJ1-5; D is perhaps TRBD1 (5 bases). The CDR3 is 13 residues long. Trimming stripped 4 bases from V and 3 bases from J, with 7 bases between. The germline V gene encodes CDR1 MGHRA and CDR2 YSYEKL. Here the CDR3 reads CASSPDNNQPQHF. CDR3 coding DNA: TGCGCCAGCAGCCCGGACAACAATCAGCCCCAGCATTTT.

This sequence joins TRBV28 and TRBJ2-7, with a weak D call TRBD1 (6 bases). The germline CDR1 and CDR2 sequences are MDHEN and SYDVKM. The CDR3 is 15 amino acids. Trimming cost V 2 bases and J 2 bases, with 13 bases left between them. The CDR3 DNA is TGTGCCAGCAGTTTAGATAGGACAGCCCCCTACGAGCAGTACTTC. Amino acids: CASSLDRTAPYEQYF.

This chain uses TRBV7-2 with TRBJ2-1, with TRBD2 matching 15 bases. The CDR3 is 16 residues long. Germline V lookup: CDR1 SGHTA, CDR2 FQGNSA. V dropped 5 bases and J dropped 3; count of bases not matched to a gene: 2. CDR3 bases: TGTGCCAGCAGCCGGACTAGCGGGGGGGTCTACAATGAGCAGTTCTTC. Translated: CASSRTSGGVYNEQFF.

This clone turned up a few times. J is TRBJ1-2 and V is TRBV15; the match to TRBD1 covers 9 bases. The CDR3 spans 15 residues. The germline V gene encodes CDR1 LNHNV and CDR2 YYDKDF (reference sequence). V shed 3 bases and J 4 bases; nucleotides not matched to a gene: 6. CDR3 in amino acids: CATSRDRGGGYGYTF. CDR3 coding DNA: TGTGCCACCAGCAGGGACAGGGGAGGCGGCTATGGCTACACCTTC.

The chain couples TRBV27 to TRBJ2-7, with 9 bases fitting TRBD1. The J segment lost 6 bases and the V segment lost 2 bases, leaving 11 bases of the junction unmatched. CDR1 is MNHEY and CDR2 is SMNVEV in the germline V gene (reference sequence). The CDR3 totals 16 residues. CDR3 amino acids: CASSLLRGTGYGEQYF. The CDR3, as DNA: TGTGCCAGCAGTTTACTCCGCGGGACAGGGTACGGCGAGCAGTACTTC.

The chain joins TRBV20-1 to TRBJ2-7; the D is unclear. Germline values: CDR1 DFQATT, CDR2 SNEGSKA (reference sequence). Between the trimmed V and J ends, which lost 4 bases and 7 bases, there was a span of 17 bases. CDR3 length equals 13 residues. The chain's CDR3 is CSAIEPQKREQYF. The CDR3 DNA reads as TGCAGTGCTATTGAACCACAGAAGAGAGAGCAGTACTTC.

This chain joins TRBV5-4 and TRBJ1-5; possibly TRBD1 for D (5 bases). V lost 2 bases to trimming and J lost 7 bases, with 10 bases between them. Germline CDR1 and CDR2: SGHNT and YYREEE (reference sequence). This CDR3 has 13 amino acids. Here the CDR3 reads CASSFGGSQPQHF. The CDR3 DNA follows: TGTGCCAGCAGCTTTGGGGGGAGCCAGCCCCAGCATTTT.

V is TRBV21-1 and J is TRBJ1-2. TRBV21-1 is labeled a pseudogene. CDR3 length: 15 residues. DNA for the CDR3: TGTGCCAGCAGCAAAGGAAATGGAGCTAACTATGGCTACACCTTC. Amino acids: CASSKGNGANYGYTF.

CDR3 loop: CASSGDSRNYGYTF. CDR3 coding DNA: TGCGCCAGCTCCGGGGACAGCCGAAACTATGGCTACACCTTC. This rearrangement joins TRBV5-1 to TRBJ1-2; TRBD1 aligns across 7 bases. With 7 bases clipped from V and 2 bases from J, the junction kept 8 bases outside the gene matches. This CDR3 region has 14 residues. Germline CDR1 SGHRS, CDR2 YFSETQ.